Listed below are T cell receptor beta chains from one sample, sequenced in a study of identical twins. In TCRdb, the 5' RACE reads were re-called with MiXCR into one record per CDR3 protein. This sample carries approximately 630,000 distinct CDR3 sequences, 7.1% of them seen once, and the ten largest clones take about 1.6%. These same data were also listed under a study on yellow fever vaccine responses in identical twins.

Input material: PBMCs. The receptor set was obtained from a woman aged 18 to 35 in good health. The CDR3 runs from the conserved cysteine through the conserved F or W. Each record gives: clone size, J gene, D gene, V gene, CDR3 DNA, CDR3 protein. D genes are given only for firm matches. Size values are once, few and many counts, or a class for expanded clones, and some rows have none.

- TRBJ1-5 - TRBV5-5 TGTGCCAGCAGCTTGGAGTTTTCAGGGCAGCCCCAGCATTTT CASSLEFSGQPQHF
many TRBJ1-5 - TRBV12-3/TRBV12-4 TGTGCCAGCAGTAAGGGGAGCAATCAGCCCCAGCATTTT CASSKGSNQPQHF
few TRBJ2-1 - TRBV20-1 TGCAGTGCCCACGAGGCTCAGTCGGGCAATGAGCAGTTCTTC CSAHEAQSGNEQFF
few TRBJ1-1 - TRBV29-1 TGCAGCGTTGAAGAGGTTCAGGGTGTAGCTTTCTTT CSVEEVQGVAFF
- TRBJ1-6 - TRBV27 TGTGCCAGCAGTTCCTCGAGTTTGAGGCCCCTCCACTTT CASSSSSLRPLHF
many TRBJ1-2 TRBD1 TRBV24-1 TGTGCCACCAGTGACGGGACAGCCTATGGCTACACCTTC CATSDGTAYGYTF
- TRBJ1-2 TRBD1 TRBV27 TGTGCCAGCCGTACCCTCCGGACAGGGCGCGACTATGGCTACACTTTC CASRTLRTGRDYGYTF
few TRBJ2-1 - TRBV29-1 TGCAGCGTTGACCCCCCTATCCATGAGCAGTTCTTC CSVDPPIHEQFF
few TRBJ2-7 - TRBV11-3 TGTGCCAGCAGCTTACTAGCCATTACCTACGAGCAGTACTTC CASSLLAITYEQYF
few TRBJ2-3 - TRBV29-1 TGCAGCGTGGGAGATTTCACAGATACGCAGTATTTT CSVGDFTDTQYF
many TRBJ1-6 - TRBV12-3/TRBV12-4 TGTGCCACCCAGGGGAGTGGATATAATTCACCCCTCCACTTT CATQGSGYNSPLHF
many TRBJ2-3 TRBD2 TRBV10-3 TGTGCCATCAGTGAGTCGCCTAGCGGCAAGGATACGCAGTATTTT CAISESPSGKDTQYF
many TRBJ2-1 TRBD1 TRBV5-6 TGTGCCAGCAGCTTAGGACAGGTTAACTACAATGAGCAGTTCTTC CASSLGQVNYNEQFF
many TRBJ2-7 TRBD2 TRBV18 TGTGCCAGCTCACCCGCGGGACTAGCGATTGGTCCCTACGAGCAGTACTTC CASSPAGLAIGPYEQYF
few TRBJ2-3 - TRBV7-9 TGTGCCAGTACCTCAGGGGCTAGCGGACGCACAGATACGCAGTATTTT CASTSGASGRTDTQYF
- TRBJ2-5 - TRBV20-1 TGCAGTGCCAGACCGACGGACCAGACGACCCAAGAGACCCAGTACTTC CSARPTDQTTQETQYF
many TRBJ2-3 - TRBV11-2 TGTGCCAGCAGCCCGTGGACACAAACTAGCACAGATACGCAGTATTTT CASSPWTQTSTDTQYF
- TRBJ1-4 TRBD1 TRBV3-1 TGTGCCAGCAGCTCCGGGACAGTTGGGCTTAATGAAAAACTGTTTTTT CASSSGTVGLNEKLFF
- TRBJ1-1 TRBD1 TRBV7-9 TGTGCCAGCAGCTTAATGGCTCCAGGGGGCACTGAAGCTTTCTTT CASSLMAPGGTEAFF
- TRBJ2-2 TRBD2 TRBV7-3 TGTGCCAGCAGCTATGGACTAGCGGGAGTCGGGACCGGGGAGCTGTTTTTT CASSYGLAGVGTGELFF
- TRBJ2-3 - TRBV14 TGTGCCAGCAGCCAGAACCCTACAAGCACAGATACGCAGTATTTT CASSQNPTSTDTQYF
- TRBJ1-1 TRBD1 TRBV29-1 TGCAGCGTTGTACCGGACAGGTCGGCTTTCTTT CSVVPDRSAFF
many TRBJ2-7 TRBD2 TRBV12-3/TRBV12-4 TGTGCCCACGGCCTGGCTAGCGGGGCCTACGAGCAGTACTTC CAHGLASGAYEQYF